This TCR beta chain was captured by sequencing in a study of shared clonotypes between healthy human individuals. Study observations and caveats: Enrolling few donors narrowed the genetic and exposure-history diversity that was represented.

This CDR3 contains 14 residues. Germline values: CDR1 MDHEN, CDR2 SYDVKM. The V end was cut by 0 bases, the J end by 0 bases, with 3 bases between. Splitting of each subset's genomic DNA was done evenly across several immunoSEQ plates. About 33,000 T cell genomes (about 0.2 ug DNA) went into each sorted-subset replicate. This table comes from immunoSEQ multiplex PCR, and its TCRdb copy is limited to in-frame clones, with some not included. The sample records about 2.5 million clones, around 93% being singletons. Comments on this clone: Its antigen is not known. This CDR3 is also generated by other DNA sequences in the sample.

Naive CD45RA+ and memory CD45RA-negative subsets were split from CD4+ cells. The sequenced sample consisted of naive CD4+ T cells from PBMCs. The subset denotes: CD45RA+ positively selected. The J gene is TRBJ1-5, the V gene TRBV28, with D uncertain. This sequence originates from a man aged 18 to 29 in good health. Some clones in this sample may be carry-over from other donors' samples. In DNA form, the CDR3 reads TGTGCCAGCAGTTTATGGGGTAGCAATCAGCCCCAGCATTTT. It specifies CASSLWGSNQPQHF.